This T cell receptor (beta chain) was recovered during a study of low-dose radiotherapy and immunotherapy resistance in tumors (dated by TCRdb to between 2021 and 2024). The study in broad terms: Patients in Cohort 1 were given 0.5 Gy per fraction every 2 weeks, and the prescribed total PTV dose was 6.5 Gy. Cohort 2 received 1 Gy per fraction every two weeks, with a total of 13 Gy over 26 weeks. Nivolumab and ipilimumab were both given intravenously, with nivolumab at a 240 mg flat dose every two weeks and ipilimumab at 1 mg/kg every six weeks. Intravenous cyclophosphamide at 200 mg/m2 was administered every two weeks, one day ahead of each radiation and immunotherapy administration. Starting on cycle 1 day 1, patients took 300 mg of aspirin by mouth once daily for four cycles. Trial participants were not randomized into treatment groups. Eight patients were included in the translational analysis: three from the first dose cohort and the first five from the second dose cohort.

Taken from cysteine to phenylalanine, the CDR3 has 14 residues. Solely the CDR3 DNA is kept, with 42 bases framed from the first base. Cut back by 1 base and 4 bases, the V and J ends lie 5 bases apart. The germline V gene encodes CDR1 LGHDT and CDR2 YNNKEL (reference sequence). As to this clonotype: Its antigen is not yet known. Within one base of it there is no much larger clone, and no base qualities were kept.

The sample's time point label is to be understood as: after trial treatment. The treatment or condition label on this specimen signifies: LDRT plus nivolumab, ipilimumab, low-dose cyclophosphamide and aspirin (RACIN trial). Donors were enrolled in RACIN, a single-arm phase I dose-escalation trial in which nivolumab, ipilimumab, aspirin, low-dose cyclophosphamide and low-dose radiotherapy were combined. Patients were eligible if they had advanced solid tumors that were TIL-negative. Sequencing was performed on an Illumina HiSeq 2500. First-strand cDNA was synthesized with Superscript III and a set of TRAV- and TRBV-specific primers, covering both TCRalpha and TCRbeta chains. TCRs were amplified with Phusion for around 20 PCR cycles using a constant-region primer together with the adapter attached to the V primers. Isolated mRNA was amplified with the MessageAmp II aRNA Amplification Kit, using an approximately 15-hour in vitro transcription at 37°C. mRNA for TCR sequencing was isolated with the Dynabeads mRNA DIRECT Purification Kit. Indexed Illumina adapters were added in a second Phusion PCR of approximately 27 cycles, after which AMPure XP beads were used to purify the products. Per the authors' processing: Using custom Perl scripts, TCR sequences encoding the same protein were pooled, out-of-frame sequences were removed, and the abundance of each clonotype was computed. The analysis excluded TCR sequences that were supported by just one read. Among the metrics used to describe the repertoires were Shannon entropy, Gini index, clonality, richness, and the frequency of TCRs shared between repertoires. The public reads were run again by TCRdb, first through fastp at Q25 and then through MiXCR, and only productive beta chains were kept. Entries are consolidated by CDR3 protein sequence, retaining the most common genes and DNA. The V and J calls, along with clone size, are taken from TCRdb and not from the paper's own processing. The sample table contains approximately 100,000 distinct CDR3 sequences; only one count was recorded for around 20% of them. The top ten constitute 4.1% of the sample.

Sequenced material: PBMCs, taken after low-dose radiotherapy plus immunotherapy. The V and J genes are TRBV3-1 and TRBJ2-6, with the D gene call left open. This receptor was identified in a male donor with prostate cancer. The CDR3 region reads CASSQVGGANVLTF. Read as DNA, the sequence is TGTGCCAGCAGCCAAGTGGGCGGGGCCAACGTCCTGACTTTC.